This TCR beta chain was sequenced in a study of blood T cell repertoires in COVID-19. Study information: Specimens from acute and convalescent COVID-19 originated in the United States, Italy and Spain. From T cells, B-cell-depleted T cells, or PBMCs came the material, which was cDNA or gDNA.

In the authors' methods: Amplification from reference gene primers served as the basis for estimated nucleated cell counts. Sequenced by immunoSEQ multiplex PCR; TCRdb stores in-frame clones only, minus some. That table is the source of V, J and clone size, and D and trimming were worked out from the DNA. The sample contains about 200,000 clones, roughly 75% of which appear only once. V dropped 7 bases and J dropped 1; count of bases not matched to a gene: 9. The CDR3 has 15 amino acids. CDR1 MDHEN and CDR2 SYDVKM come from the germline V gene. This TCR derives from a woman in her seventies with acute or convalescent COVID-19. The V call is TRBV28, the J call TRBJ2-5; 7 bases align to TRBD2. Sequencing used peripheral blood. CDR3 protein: CASNGGGRVQETQYF. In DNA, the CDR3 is TGTGCCAGCAATGGGGGAGGGCGAGTCCAAGAGACCCAGTACTTC.